This entry lists 8 T cell receptor beta chains sequenced from one sample in a study of OX40 agonist ivuxolimab in advanced cancers. Assay: immunoSEQ multiplex PCR; the TCRdb copy retains only in-frame clones and omits some. The table shows around 45,000 clones, with roughly 90% occurring only once. Sequences were derived from CD4+ or CD8+ T cells sorted from blood, sampled in a trial of the OX40 agonist ivuxolimab. The receptors here all came from an adult with an advanced solid tumor such as melanoma, head and neck, liver or kidney cancer.

The table lists this clone with a count of one. The gene calls are TRBV7-3 and TRBJ2-6; no reliable D call. This CDR3 is 14 amino acids long. Per germline, CDR1 SGHTA and CDR2 FQGTGA. Trimming stripped 11 bases from V and 0 bases from J, with 11 bases between. DNA of the CDR3: TGTGCCTCCGCTCGCCTCTCTGGGGCCAACGTCCTGACTTTC. Translating it yields CASARLSGANVLTF.

V is TRBV7-3 and J is TRBJ2-1, with 9 bases matching TRBD2. CDR3 length equals 16 residues. The V gene's germline CDR1 is SGHTA and CDR2 FQGTGA. The ends lost 5 bases at V and 3 bases at J; junction bases unmatched: 8. CDR3 nucleotide sequence: TGTGCCAGCAGCCCCTCCGGGACTAGCTTCTACAATGAGCAGTTCTTC. The encoded protein is CASSPSGTSFYNEQFF.

This clone was seen only once. The genes are TRBV9 and TRBJ2-1; 7 bases are shared with TRBD2. The CDR3 covers 14 residues. The V and J ends lost 0 bases and 4 bases, in that order; junction bases with no gene match: 1. Germline V gives CDR1 SGDLS, CDR2 YYNGEE. The DNA for the CDR3 is TGTGCCAGCAGCGTAGGGACTAGATACAATGAGCAGTTCTTC. Translation: CASSVGTRYNEQFF.

This chain connects TRBV4-1 to TRBJ2-4; 7 bases map to TRBD1. J gave up 9 bases and V 0 bases, and 11 bases lay outside the gene matches. This CDR3 is built from 16 residues. CDR1 is MGHRA and CDR2 is YSYEKL in the germline V gene. The CDR3 loop reads CASSQENRGQHGIQYF. The CDR3 DNA reads as TGCGCCAGCAGCCAAGAGAACAGGGGACAGCATGGCATTCAGTACTTC.

The chain employs TRBV11-3 and TRBJ2-7, with 12 bases that match TRBD2. Per germline, CDR1 SGHNT and CDR2 YENEEA. J lost 2 bases, V lost 4 bases, and 6 bases had no gene match. CDR3 length: 16 residues. The chain's CDR3 is CASSSSSGRAPYEQYF. For the CDR3, the DNA is TGTGCCAGCAGCTCTTCTAGCGGGAGGGCCCCCTACGAGCAGTACTTC.

The gene calls are TRBV5-1 and TRBJ2-2; 7 bases align to TRBD1. CDR3 length equals 15 residues. The germline gives CDR1 SGHRS, CDR2 YFSETQ. Trimming cost V 3 bases and J 6 bases; bases outside gene matches: 8. CDR3 loop: CASSYSGQAAGELFF. CDR3 bases: TGCGCCAGCAGCTACTCCGGACAGGCCGCCGGGGAGCTGTTTTTT. Full variable domain (remainder filled in from reference TRBV5-1 and TRBJ2-2): KAGVTQTPRYLIKTRGQQVTLSCSPISGHRSVSWYQQTPGQGLQFLFEYFSETQRNKGNFPGRFSGRQFSNSRSEMNVSTLELGDSALYLCASSYSGQAAGELFFGEGSRLTVL.

The V and J genes are TRBV10-3 and TRBJ2-7; 7 bases agree with TRBD1. The CDR3 sequence is 14 residues long. Looked up from germline, CDR1 is ENHRY and CDR2 is SYGVKD. V trimming: 3 bases; J trimming: 3 bases; junction bases outside the gene matches: 5. Here the CDR3 reads CAISDRQGFYEQYF. CDR3 nucleotide sequence: TGTGCCATCAGTGATCGACAGGGTTTCTACGAGCAGTACTTC.

This clone was recorded a few times. The chain employs TRBV5-1 and TRBJ2-1; D gene uncertain. V was trimmed by 0 bases and J by 4 bases, leaving 5 bases between them. The CDR3 sequence is 13 residues long. The V gene's germline CDR1 is SGHRS and CDR2 YFSETQ. CDR3 residues: CASSLDGYNEQFF. The CDR3 DNA is TGCGCCAGCAGCTTGGATGGATACAATGAGCAGTTCTTC.